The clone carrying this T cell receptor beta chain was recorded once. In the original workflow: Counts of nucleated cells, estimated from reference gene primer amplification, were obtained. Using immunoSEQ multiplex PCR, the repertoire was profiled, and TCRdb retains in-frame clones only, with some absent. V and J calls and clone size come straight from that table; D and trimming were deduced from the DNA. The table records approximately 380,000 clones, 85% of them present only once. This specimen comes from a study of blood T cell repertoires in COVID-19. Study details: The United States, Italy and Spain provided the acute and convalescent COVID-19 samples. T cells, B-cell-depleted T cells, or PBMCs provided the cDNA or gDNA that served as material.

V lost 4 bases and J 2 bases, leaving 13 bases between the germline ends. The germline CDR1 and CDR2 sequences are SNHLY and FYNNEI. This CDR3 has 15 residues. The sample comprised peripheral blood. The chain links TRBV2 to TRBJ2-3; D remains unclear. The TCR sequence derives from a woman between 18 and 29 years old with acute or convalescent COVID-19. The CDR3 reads CASSAASGFTDTQYF. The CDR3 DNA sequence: TGTGCCAGCAGTGCCGCCTCTGGCTTCACAGATACGCAGTATTTT.